This T cell receptor beta chain was profiled in a study of Graves' ophthalmopathy and Graves' hyperthyroidism (dated by TCRdb to about 2018). General notes on the study: Stable hyperthyroidism was defined as no progression to ophthalmopathy within 18 months of follow-up. A discovery set of 95 to 100 patients (43 ophthalmopathy, around 57 stable hyperthyroidism) was enrolled to explore V-J signatures distinguishing ophthalmopathy from hyperthyroidism. In several hyperthyroidism patients, the T-cell repertoire of thyroid tissue was compared with the T-cell repertoire of blood. To tell Graves' ophthalmopathy apart from Graves' hyperthyroidism, and to predict which patients would progress to ophthalmopathy, the study relied on TCR beta repertoire signatures. Once sampling was done, hyperthyroidism patients were given methimazole at a starting dose of 30 mg daily, while ophthalmopathy patients were given high-dose intravenous methylprednisolone. For independent validation, a separate cohort was made up of 18 hyperthyroidism patients plus 17 patients who later progressed from hyperthyroidism to ophthalmopathy. In total, 135 blood samples were TCR-sequenced: around 42 ophthalmopathy, around 75 hyperthyroidism and about 17 hyperthyroidism-to-ophthalmopathy patients. Summary of the overall study and its limitations: The 13-signature model separated ophthalmopathy from stable hyperthyroidism with 85% to 90% sensitivity and less than 83% specificity in cross-validation, and 80%/75% in the test set. In validation, the model predicted ophthalmopathy progression with 55% to 71% sensitivity and about 73% specificity; around twelve predicted patients were CT-confirmed with GO in a median of approximately 6.2 months. Sample size was not predetermined statistically, and investigators were not blinded to group allocation. Among expanded thyroid clonotypes with frequency above 0.001, most also showed up in blood, which suggests that blood repertoires may reflect the thyroid immune response.

CDR1 is given as DFQATT and CDR2 as SNEGSKA, both from the germline V gene (reference sequence). The junction carries 15 bases between V and J, which are trimmed by 3 bases and 4 bases respectively. The CDR3 numbers 14 residues from cysteine through phenylalanine. This entry keeps only the CDR3 DNA: 42 bases, framed from base 1. The sample holds many counts of this clonotype. Its cognate antigen has yet to be identified. Base qualities are not provided; no much larger clone lies one nucleotide away. For repertoire sequencing, TCR beta CDR3 regions were amplified from RNA transcripts. The first round was an RT-PCR using HTBI primers with the Qiagen OneStep RT-PCR kit, and this first round was followed by a second-round multiplex PCR, then size selection and purification. The libraries underwent paired-end sequencing with 100 bp reads on an Illumina HiSeq2000. Under the source paper's analysis protocol: SOAPnuke was used for read processing, and reads with adapters, uncalled bases, a mean Phred below 15, or no exact constant-primer or identifier match were discarded. High-quality paired reads were merged with COPE v1.2.5. Each unique nucleotide sequence was treated as a clonotype, and MiTCR v1.1 was used to align the clonotypes to the IMGT TRB V, D and J references. The analysis was limited to V-J combinations with a frequency above 0.0001, which together covered 99.2% of the repertoires. For each V-J combination, a TCR clonal expansion and chaos score was defined as F50 clonal expansion divided by the chaos observed in the TCRdist matrix. Welch's t-statistics and random forest were used to reduce features to about a dozen V-J combinations, which were fed into a naive Bayes classifier. The similarity between thyroid and blood repertoires was quantified using the Morisita-Horn index. Starting from the raw public reads, TCRdb applied fastp trimming at Q25, assembled clones with MiXCR and retained in-frame beta chains. Each entry merges the rows of one CDR3 protein and shows their most common DNA and genes. The authors' filters were not applied to this entry. The sample data list around 520,000 distinct CDR3 sequences, and about 40% of these were observed just once. The ten largest make up around 4.6% of the sample.

Hyperthyroidism patients were newly diagnosed, with disease duration under 2 months, and aged 18 to 65 years. Patients were excluded if they had other autoimmune diseases, uncontrolled infections, pregnancy or lactation. Clinical symptoms, serum thyroxine, TRAb, thyroid ultrasound and orbital computed tomography formed the basis of the diagnosis. Total RNA was extracted using Trizol reagent, and RNA quality was checked on an Agilent 2100 Bioanalyzer. This TCR came from an adult man with Graves' hyperthyroidism. Rearrangement joined TRBV20-1 to TRBJ1-1; no confident D gene assignment can be made. Specimen: peripheral blood or thyroid tissue (not recorded which). The CDR3 reads CSARDVGKTTEAFF. The DNA sequence is TGCAGTGCTAGGGATGTAGGGAAGACCACTGAAGCTTTCTTT.